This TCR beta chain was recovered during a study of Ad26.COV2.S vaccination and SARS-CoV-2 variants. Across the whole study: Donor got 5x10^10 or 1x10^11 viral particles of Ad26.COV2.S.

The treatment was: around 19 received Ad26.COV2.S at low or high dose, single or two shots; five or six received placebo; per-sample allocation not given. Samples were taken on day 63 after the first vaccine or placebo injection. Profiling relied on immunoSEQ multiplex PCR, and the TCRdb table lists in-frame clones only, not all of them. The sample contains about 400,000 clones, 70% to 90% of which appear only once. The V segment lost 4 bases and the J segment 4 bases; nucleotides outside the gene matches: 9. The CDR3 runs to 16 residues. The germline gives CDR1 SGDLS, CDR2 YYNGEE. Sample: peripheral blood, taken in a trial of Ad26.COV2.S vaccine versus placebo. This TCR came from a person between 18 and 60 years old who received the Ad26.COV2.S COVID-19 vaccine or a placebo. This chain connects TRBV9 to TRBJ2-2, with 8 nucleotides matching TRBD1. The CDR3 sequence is CASSTTTGVRTGELFF. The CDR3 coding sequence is TGTGCCAGCAGCACCACGACAGGGGTGCGCACCGGGGAGCTGTTTTTT.